A selection of T cell receptor beta chains follows, all from one sample in a study of monozygotic twins with inflammatory bowel disease. Following a re-call of the 5' RACE reads, TCRdb has one entry per CDR3 protein and lacks DNA. The sample is made up of 210,000 or so distinct CDR3 sequences, and the top ten hold roughly 7.7% of it. Sequencing was done on a sample of blood. Every receptor here comes from a human donor with ulcerative colitis or Crohn's disease, or a healthy co-twin of an affected twin (not recorded which). CDR3s include the opening cysteine and the closing phenylalanine or tryptophan.

CDR3 protein | J gene | CDR3 length | V gene
CASSLLTSGTLNEQFF | TRBJ2-1 | 16 | TRBV5-6
CASSGTASNTGELFF | TRBJ2-2 | 15 | TRBV9
CASSLRTLSPLGYTF | TRBJ1-2 | 15 | TRBV5-6
CASSFGDRADYGYTF | TRBJ1-2 | 15 | TRBV5-6
CASSGRTSGPTDTQYF | TRBJ2-3 | 16 | TRBV5-1
CASSFTADTQYF | TRBJ2-3 | 12 | TRBV5-1
CASSRIGNSPLHF | TRBJ1-6 | 13 | TRBV6-6
CASSERGTKVEAFF | TRBJ1-1 | 14 | TRBV6-1
CASSRLILQGQAYQPQHF | TRBJ1-5 | 18 | TRBV6-4
CASSEQGSLNTGELFF | TRBJ2-2 | 16 | TRBV7-8
CASSPGAGGPSNNEQFF | TRBJ2-1 | 17 | TRBV5-1
CASSSVLDDDNSPLHF | TRBJ1-6 | 16 | TRBV5-1
CASSIRQATSTDTQYF | TRBJ2-3 | 16 | TRBV19
CSVSSGTEAFF | TRBJ1-1 | 11 | TRBV29-1
CASSSELAGPFNEQFF | TRBJ2-1 | 16 | TRBV27
CASSEDRVDTGELFF | TRBJ2-2 | 15 | TRBV10-2
CSARLGGRENNEQFF | TRBJ2-1 | 15 | TRBV20-1
CASSLKGGPTEAFF | TRBJ1-1 | 14 | TRBV5-1
CSARDTRAGEAGELFF | TRBJ2-2 | 16 | TRBV20-1
CASSPARRTGQETQYF | TRBJ2-5 | 16 | TRBV18
CASSLTTSRDGEQFF | TRBJ2-1 | 15 | TRBV7-2
CASSQDRRSPLHF | TRBJ1-6 | 13 | TRBV4-3
CASSPSTGEAFF | TRBJ1-1 | 12 | TRBV12-3/TRBV12-4
CSATDSTDTQYF | TRBJ2-3 | 12 | TRBV20-1
CASSWGLTHQETQYF | TRBJ2-5 | 15 | TRBV6-1
CATFFRTEAFF | TRBJ1-1 | 11 | TRBV27
CASSAGASEQYF | TRBJ2-7 | 12 | TRBV7-9
CASSQGPGQASPLHF | TRBJ1-6 | 15 | TRBV3-1
CASSFQDGTEAFF | TRBJ1-1 | 13 | TRBV12-3/TRBV12-4
CASSYMAHYGYTF | TRBJ1-2 | 13 | TRBV6-5
CASSLTSGFTDTQYF | TRBJ2-3 | 15 | TRBV7-2
CASSSGTSSRNEQFF | TRBJ2-1 | 15 | TRBV28
CASSYGSGEQYF | TRBJ2-7 | 12 | TRBV6-2/TRBV6-3
CASSQVRRGFSGANVLTF | TRBJ2-6 | 18 | TRBV4-1
CSVERTGVYNEQFF | TRBJ2-1 | 14 | TRBV29-1
CASSRSRQFNEKLFF | TRBJ1-4 | 15 | TRBV4-2
CASSPMTETQYF | TRBJ2-5 | 12 | TRBV2
CASSLEGRRFYEQYF | TRBJ2-7 | 15 | TRBV7-2
CASSLTGGSSQPQHF | TRBJ1-5 | 15 | TRBV12-3/TRBV12-4
CASSGRTATAGYEQFF | TRBJ2-1 | 16 | TRBV6-1
CASSSKWGYTF | TRBJ1-2 | 11 | TRBV28
CASTQGGNEQFF | TRBJ2-1 | 12 | TRBV12-5
CASSLSTLVTGELFF | TRBJ2-2 | 15 | TRBV27
CASSPALGGYTF | TRBJ1-2 | 12 | TRBV12-3/TRBV12-4
CASSLYPAGSSYNEQFF | TRBJ2-1 | 17 | TRBV27
CAISEPREGNEQYF | TRBJ2-7 | 14 | TRBV10-3
CASSLGSGEINEQFF | TRBJ2-1 | 15 | TRBV7-7
CASSKIYGVALSGNTIYF | TRBJ1-3 | 18 | TRBV21-1
CASSQLSGAEGYTF | TRBJ1-2 | 14 | TRBV4-1
CASSSTLAGGFNEQFF | TRBJ2-1 | 16 | TRBV5-1
CASSFTPWDNEQFF | TRBJ2-1 | 14 | TRBV12-3/TRBV12-4
CASSPGGGGSSYEQYF | TRBJ2-7 | 16 | TRBV28
CASSPASGTYEQYF | TRBJ2-7 | 14 | TRBV5-1
CSAQAPYQETQYF | TRBJ2-5 | 13 | TRBV20-1
CADKECSGRDNEQFF | TRBJ2-1 | 15 | TRBV14